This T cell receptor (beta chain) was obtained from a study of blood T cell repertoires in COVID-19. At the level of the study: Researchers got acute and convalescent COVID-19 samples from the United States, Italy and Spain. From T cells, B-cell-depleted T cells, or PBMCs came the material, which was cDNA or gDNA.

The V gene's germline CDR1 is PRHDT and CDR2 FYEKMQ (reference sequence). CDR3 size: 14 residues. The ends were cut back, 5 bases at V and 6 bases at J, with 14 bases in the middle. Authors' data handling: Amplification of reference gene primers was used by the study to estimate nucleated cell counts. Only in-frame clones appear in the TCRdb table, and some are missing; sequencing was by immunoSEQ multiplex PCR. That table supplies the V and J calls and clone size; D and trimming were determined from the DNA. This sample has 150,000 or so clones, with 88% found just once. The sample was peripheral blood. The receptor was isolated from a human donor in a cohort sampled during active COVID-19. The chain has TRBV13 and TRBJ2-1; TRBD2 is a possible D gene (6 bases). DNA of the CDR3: TGTGCCAGCAGCCCAGAGACTAGGCGCAATGAGCAGTTCTTC. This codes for CASSPETRRNEQFF.